This T cell receptor (beta chain) was sequenced in a study of identical twins. The donors were all healthy and Caucasian. The CDR3 runs 16 residues. V gave up 2 bases and J gave up 2 bases, with 13 bases separating them. CDR1 KGHSH and CDR2 LQKENI come from the germline V gene. One entry per CDR3 protein, called by TCRdb with MiXCR from the 5' RACE reads. The repertoire holds 500,000 or so distinct CDR3 sequences, with 13% to 15% as singletons. Notes on the study in general: Reduced insertions were recorded for abundant cord blood beta clonotypes, with no such pattern in memory repertoires. Diverse VJ usage suggested most zero-insertion clonotypes were not invariant T cells.

The sample holds a few counts of this clonotype. As yet, its antigen is unknown. This same sample was also taken into another study, of yellow fever vaccine responses in identical twins. That work contributes: Reportedly, the T cell response mounted by twins to vaccine seemed partly convergent, partly personalized.

This TCR derives from a woman between 18 and 29 years old in good health. The chain is built from TRBV18 and TRBJ2-1, with D perhaps being TRBD1 or TRBD2 (5 bases each). Sequencing used CD4+ T cells sorted from blood. Written as DNA, the CDR3 is TGTGCCAGCTCACCATTGGCCGTGGGGGCCTACAATGAGCAGTTCTTC. Translating gives CASSPLAVGAYNEQFF.